This T cell receptor (beta chain) was captured in a study of blood T cell repertoires in COVID-19. Looking at the study overall: The study drew acute and convalescent COVID-19 samples from the United States, Italy and Spain.

Under the authors' procedure: By means of reference gene primer amplification, nucleated cell counts were estimated. The data were produced by immunoSEQ multiplex PCR, yet TCRdb's version contains in-frame clones alone and is incomplete. That table is the source of V, J and clone size, and D and trimming were worked out from the DNA. Among approximately 230,000 clones, approximately 80% were seen once, and the ten largest hold less than 20%. Germline CDR1 reads MDHEN; CDR2 reads SYDVKM. The V end was cut by 3 bases, the J end by 7 bases, with 13 bases between. This CDR3 is 15 amino acids long. The chain recombines TRBV28 with TRBJ1-6; D not certain. The source material was peripheral blood. The receptor was derived from a man younger than 40 with active or convalescent COVID-19. Here the CDR3 reads CASSFGGLTNSPLHF. In DNA form, the CDR3 reads TGTGCCAGCAGTTTTGGAGGTTTAACAAATTCACCCCTCCACTTT.